The subject of this entry is one T cell receptor beta chain. These data originate in a study of a mutant IDH1 vaccine in newly diagnosed glioma. Repertoires were generated with immunoSEQ multiplex PCR, while TCRdb's copy carries only in-frame clones and drops some. The sample holds around 89,000 clones; approximately 83% are singletons and the top ten take roughly 7.1%. This sample's time point: baseline, week 1 (first vaccination visit). The treatment is: pre-vaccination baseline after standard-of-care therapy. Deletions cut 0 bases from V and 4 bases from J, with 9 bases between. There are 14 residues in the CDR3. Germline values: CDR1 SGHTA, CDR2 FQGTGA.

The chain recombines TRBV7-3 with TRBJ2-5; D assignment may be TRBD1 or TRBD2 (5 bases each). The source is a woman aged 45-65 years with glioma. The sequenced sample was PBMCs, obtained from a glioma patient treated with radiotherapy, temozolomide or both. CDR3 nucleotides: TGTGCCAGCAGCTTAACTGGGGGTCCAGAGACCCAGTACTTC. Protein product: CASSLTGGPETQYF.